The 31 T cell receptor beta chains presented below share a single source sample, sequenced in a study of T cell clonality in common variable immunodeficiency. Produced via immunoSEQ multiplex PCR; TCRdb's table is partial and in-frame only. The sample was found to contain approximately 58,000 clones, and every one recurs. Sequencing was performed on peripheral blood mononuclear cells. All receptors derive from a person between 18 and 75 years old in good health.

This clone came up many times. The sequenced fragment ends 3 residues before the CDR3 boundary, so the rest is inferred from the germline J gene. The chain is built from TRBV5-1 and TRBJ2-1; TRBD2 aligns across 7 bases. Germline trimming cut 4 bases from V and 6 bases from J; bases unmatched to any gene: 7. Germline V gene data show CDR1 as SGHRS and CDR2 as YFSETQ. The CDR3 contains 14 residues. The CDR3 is CASSAPGLSNEQFF. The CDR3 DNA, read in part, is TGCGCCAGCAGCGCCCCGGGACTAAGCAATGAG.

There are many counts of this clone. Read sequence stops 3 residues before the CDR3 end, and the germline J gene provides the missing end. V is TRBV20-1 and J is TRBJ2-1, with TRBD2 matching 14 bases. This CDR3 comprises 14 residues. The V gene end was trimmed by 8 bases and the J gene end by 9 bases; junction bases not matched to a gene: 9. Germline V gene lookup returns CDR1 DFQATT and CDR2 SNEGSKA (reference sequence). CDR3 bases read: TGCAGTCTGGCGGGACTAGCGGGAGAGGGTGAG. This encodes CSLAGLAGEGE. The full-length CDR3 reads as CSLAGLAGEGEQFF.

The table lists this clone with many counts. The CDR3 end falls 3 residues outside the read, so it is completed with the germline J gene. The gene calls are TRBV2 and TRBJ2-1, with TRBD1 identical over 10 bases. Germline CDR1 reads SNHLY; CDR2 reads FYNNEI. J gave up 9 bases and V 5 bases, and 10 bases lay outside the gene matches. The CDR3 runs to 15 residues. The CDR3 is CASSRRTGGRSEQFF. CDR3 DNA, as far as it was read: TGTGCCAGCAGTCGCCGGACAGGGGGACGAAGTGAG.

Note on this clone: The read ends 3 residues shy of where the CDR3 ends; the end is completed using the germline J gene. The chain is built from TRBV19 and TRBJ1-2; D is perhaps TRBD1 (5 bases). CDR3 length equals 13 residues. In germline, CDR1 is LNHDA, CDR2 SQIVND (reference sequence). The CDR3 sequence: CASSIGQVYGYTF. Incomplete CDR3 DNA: TGTGCCAGTAGTATCGGACAAGTCTACGGC. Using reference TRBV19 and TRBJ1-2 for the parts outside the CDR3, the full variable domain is DGGITQSPKYLFRKEGQNVTLSCEQNLNHDAMYWYRQDPGQGLRLIYYSQIVNDFQKGDIAEGYSVSREKKESFPLTVTSAQKNPTAFYLCASSIGQVYGYTFGSGTRLTVV.

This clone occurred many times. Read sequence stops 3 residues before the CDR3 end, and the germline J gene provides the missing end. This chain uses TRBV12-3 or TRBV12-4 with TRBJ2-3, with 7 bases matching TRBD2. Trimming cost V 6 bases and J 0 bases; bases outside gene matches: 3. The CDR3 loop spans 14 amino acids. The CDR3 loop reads CASRRSGSTDTQYF. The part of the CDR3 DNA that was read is TGTGCCAGCAGACGTAGCGGGAGCACAGATACG.

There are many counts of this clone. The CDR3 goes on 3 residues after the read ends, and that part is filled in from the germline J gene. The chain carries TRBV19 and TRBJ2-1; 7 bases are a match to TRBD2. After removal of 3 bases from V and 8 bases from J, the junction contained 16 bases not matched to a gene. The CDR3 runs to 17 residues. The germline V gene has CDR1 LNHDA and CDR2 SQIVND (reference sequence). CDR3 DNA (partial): TGTGCCAGTAGTATTCCAACAAGCGGGACCTTTACGGATGAG. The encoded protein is CASSIPTSGTFTDE. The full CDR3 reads CASSIPTSGTFTDEQFF.

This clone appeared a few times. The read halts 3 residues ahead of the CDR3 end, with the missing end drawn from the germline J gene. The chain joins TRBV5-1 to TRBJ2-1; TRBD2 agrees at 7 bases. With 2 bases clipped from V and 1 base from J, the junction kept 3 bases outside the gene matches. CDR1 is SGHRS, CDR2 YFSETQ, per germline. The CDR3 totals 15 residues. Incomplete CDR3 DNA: TGCGCCAGCAGCTTTTCTAGCGGATCCTACAATGAG. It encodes CASSFSSGSYNE. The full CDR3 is CASSFSSGSYNEQFF.

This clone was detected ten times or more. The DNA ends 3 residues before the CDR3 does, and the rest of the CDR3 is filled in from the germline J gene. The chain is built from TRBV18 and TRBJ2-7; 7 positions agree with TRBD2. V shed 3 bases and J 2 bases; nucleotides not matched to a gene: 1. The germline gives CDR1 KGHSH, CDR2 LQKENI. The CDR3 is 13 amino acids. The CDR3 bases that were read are TGTGCCAGCTCACCTGGGACTACCTACGAG. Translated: CASSPGTTYE. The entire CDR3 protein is CASSPGTTYEQYF.

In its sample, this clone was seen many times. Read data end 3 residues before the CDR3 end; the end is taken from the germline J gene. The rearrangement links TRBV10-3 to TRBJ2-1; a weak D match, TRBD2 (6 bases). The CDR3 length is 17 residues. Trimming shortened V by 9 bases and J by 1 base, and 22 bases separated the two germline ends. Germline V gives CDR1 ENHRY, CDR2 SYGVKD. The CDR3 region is CAMGGAYGKLSYNEQFF. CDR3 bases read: TGTGCCATGGGGGGAGCCTATGGGAAACTTTCCTACAATGAG.

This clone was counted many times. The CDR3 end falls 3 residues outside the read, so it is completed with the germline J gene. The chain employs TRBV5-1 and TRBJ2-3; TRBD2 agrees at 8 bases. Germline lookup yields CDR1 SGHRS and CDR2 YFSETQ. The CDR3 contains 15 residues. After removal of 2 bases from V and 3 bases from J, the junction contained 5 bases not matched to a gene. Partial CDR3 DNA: TGCGCCAGCAGCTTTAGCGGGACGTCGACAGATACG. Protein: CASSFSGTSTDT. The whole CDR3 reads CASSFSGTSTDTQYF.

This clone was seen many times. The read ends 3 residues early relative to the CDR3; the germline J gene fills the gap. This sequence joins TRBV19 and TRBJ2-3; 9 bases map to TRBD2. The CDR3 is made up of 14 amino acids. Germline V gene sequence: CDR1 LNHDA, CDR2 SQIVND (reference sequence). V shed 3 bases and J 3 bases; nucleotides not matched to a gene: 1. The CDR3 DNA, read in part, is TGTGCCAGTAGTATCCTAGCGGGAACAGATACG. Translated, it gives CASSILAGTDT. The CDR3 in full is CASSILAGTDTQYF.

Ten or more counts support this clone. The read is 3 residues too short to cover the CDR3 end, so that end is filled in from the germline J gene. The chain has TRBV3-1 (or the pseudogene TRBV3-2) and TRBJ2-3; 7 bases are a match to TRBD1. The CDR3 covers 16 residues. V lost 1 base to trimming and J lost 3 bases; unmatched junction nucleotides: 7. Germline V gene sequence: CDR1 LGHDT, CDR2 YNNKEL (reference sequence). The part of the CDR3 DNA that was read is TGTGCCAGCAGCCAAGTGTCAGGGGGAGAGACAGATACG. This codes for CASSQVSGGETDT. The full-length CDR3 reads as CASSQVSGGETDTQYF.

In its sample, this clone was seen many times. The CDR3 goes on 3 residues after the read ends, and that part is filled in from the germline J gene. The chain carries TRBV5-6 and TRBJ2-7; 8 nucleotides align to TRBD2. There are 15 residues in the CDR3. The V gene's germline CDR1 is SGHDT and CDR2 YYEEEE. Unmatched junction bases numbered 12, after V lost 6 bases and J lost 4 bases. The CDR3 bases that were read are TGTGCCAGCACCTCGTTGGCGGGAGGCCCTTACGAG. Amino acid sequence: CASTSLAGGPYE. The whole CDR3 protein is CASTSLAGGPYEQYF.

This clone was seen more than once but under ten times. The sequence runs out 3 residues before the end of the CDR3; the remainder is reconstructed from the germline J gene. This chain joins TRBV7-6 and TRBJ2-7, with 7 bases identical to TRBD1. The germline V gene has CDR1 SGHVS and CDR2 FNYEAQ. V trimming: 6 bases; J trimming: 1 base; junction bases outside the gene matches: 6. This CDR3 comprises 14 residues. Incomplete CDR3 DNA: TGTGCCAGCAGTTTCGACAGGGCTTCCTACGAG. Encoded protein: CASSFDRASYE. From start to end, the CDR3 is CASSFDRASYEQYF.

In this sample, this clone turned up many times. CDR3 sequence reads: CASSVGQPSEKLFF. The sequenced part of the CDR3 DNA is TGTGCCAGCAGTGTGGGACAGCCTTCTGAAAAA. This chain joins TRBV2 and TRBJ1-4; 7 positions agree with TRBD1. The read is 3 residues too short to cover the CDR3 end, so that end is filled in from the germline J gene. V lost 4 bases, J lost 7 bases, and 6 bases stayed unmatched. The germline V gene has CDR1 SNHLY and CDR2 FYNNEI. The CDR3 is 14 residues long. Full variable domain (outside the CDR3, taken from reference TRBV2 and TRBJ1-4): EPEVTQTPSHQVTQMGQEVILRCVPISNHLYFYWYRQILGQKVEFLVSFYNNEISEKSEIFDDQFSVERPDGSNFTLKIRSTKLEDSAMYFCASSVGQPSEKLFFGSGTQLSVL.

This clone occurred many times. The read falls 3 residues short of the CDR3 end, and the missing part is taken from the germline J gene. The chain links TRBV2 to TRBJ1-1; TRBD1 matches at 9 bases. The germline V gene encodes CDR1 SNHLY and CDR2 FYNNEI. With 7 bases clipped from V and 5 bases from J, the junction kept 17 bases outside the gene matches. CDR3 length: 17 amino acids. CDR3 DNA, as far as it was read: TGTGCCAGCACCCTGCCCCGGGACAGGGATTGGGGAACTGAA. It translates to CASTLPRDRDWGTE. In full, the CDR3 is CASTLPRDRDWGTEAFF.

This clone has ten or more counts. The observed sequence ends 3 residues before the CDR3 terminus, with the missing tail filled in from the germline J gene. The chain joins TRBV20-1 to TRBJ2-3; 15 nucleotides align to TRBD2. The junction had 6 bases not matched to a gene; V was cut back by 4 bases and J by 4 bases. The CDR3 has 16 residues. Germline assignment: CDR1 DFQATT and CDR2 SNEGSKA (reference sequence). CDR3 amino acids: CSANAGLAGGADTQYF. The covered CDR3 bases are TGCAGTGCTAACGCGGGACTAGCGGGAGGCGCAGATACG.

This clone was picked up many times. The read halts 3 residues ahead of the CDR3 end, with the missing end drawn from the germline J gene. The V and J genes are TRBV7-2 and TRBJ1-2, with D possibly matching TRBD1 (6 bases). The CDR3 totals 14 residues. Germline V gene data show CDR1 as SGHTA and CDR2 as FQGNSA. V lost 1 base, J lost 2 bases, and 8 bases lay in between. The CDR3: CASSLVRGNYGYTF. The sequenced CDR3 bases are TGTGCCAGCAGCTTAGTAAGGGGGAACTATGGC.

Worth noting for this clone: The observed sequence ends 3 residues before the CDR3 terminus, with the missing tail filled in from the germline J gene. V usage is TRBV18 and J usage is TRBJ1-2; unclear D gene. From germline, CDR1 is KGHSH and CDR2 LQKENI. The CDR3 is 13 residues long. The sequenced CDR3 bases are TGTGCCAGCTCACCAGAGACGCCCGGGGGC. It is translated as CASSPETPGG. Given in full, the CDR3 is CASSPETPGGYTF. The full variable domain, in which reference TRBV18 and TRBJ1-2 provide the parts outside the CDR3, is NAGVMQNPRHLVRRRGQEARLRCSPMKGHSHVYWYRQLPEEGLKFMVYLQKENIIDESGMPKERFSAEFPKEGPSILRIQQVVRGDSAAYFCASSPETPGGYTFGSGTRLTVV.

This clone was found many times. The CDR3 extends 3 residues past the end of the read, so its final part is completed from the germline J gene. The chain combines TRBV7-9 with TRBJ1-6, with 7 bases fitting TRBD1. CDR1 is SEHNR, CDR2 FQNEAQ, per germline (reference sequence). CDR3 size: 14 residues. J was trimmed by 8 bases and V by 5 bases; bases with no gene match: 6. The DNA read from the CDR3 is TGTGCCAGCAGCAACAGCAGGGGGGATTCACCC. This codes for CASSNSRGDSP. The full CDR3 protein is CASSNSRGDSPLHF.

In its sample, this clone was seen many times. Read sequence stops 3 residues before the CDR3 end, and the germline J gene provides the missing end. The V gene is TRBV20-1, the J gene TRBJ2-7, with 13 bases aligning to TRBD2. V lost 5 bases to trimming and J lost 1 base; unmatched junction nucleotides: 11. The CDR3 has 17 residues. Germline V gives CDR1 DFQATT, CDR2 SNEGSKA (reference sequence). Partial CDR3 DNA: TGCAGTGCTCCTCCCGGGACTAGCGGGACTCTATCCTACGAG. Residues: CSAPPGTSGTLSYE. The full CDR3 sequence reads CSAPPGTSGTLSYEQYF.

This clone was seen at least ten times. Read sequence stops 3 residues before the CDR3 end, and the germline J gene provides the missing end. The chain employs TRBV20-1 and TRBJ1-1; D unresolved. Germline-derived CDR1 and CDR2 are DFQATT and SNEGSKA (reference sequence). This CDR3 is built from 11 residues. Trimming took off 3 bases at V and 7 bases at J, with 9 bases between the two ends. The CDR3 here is CSASRGFEAFF. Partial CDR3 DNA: TGCAGTGCTAGCCGGGGATTTGAA.

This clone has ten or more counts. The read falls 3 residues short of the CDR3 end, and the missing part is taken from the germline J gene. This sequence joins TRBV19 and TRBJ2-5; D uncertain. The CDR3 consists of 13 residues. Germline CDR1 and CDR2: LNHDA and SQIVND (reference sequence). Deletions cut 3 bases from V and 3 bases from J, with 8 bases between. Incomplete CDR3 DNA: TGTGCCAGTAGTATTGGTAGGGAAGAGACC. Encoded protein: CASSIGREET. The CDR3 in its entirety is CASSIGREETQYF.

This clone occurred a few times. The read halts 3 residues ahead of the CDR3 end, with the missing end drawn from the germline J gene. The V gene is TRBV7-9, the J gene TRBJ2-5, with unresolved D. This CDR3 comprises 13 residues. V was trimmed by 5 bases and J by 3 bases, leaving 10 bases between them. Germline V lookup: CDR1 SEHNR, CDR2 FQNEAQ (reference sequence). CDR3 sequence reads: CASSPIAEETQYF. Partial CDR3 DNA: TGTGCCAGCAGCCCCATCGCGGAAGAGACC.

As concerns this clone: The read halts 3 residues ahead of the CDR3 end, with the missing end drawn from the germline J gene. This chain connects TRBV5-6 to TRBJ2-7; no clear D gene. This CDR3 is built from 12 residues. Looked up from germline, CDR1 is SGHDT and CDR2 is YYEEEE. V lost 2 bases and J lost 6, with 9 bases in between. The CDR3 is CASSFVRVEQYF. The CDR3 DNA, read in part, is TGTGCCAGCAGCTTCGTCAGAGTCGAG.

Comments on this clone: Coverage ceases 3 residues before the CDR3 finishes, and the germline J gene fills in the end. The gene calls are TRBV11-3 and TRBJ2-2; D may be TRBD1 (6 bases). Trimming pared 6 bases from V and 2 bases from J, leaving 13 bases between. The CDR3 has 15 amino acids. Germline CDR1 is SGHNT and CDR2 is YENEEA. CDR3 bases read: TGTGCCAGCAGTCCAGACAGGTTTAACACCGGGGAG. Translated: CASSPDRFNTGE. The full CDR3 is CASSPDRFNTGELFF.

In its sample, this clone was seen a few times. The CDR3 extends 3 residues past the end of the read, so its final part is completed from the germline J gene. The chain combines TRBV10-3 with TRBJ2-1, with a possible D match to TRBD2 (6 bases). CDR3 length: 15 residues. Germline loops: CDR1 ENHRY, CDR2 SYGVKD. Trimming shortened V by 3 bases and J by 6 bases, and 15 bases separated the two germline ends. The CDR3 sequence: CAISERELALNEQFF. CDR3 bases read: TGTGCCATCAGTGAACGTGAACTAGCCCTCAATGAG.

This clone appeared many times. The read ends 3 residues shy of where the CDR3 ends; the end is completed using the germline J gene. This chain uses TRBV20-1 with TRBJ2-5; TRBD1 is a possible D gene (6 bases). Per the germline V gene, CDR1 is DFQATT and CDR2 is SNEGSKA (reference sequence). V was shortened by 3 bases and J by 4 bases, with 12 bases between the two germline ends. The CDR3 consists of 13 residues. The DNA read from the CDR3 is TGCAGTGCTAGGTTTGGCAGGGGAGAGACC. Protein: CSARFGRGET. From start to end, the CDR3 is CSARFGRGETQYF.

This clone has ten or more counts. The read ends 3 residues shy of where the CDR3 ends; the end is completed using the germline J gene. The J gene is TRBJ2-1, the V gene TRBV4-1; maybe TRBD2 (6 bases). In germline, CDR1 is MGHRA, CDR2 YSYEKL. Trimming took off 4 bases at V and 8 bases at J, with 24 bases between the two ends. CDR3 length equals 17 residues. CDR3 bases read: TGCGCCAGCAGCCCGGTCCTGAGGAGGGCCAAGTCTCATGAG. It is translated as CASSPVLRRAKSHE. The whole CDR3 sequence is CASSPVLRRAKSHEQFF.

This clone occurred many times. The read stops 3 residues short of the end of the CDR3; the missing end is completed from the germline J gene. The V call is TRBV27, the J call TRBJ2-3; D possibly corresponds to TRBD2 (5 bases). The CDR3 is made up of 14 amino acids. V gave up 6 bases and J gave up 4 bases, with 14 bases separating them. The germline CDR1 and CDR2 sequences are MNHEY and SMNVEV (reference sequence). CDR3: CASRTTVSADTQYF. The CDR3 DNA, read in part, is TGTGCCAGCAGGACTACCGTTAGTGCAGATACG.

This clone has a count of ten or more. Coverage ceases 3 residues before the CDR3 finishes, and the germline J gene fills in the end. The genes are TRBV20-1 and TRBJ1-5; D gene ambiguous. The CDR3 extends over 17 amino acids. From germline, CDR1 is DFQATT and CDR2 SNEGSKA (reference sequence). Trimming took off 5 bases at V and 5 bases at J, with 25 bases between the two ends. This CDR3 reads CSALRPVASIRDQPQHF. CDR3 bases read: TGCAGTGCTCTCCGACCGGTAGCGAGCATTCGCGATCAGCCC.